This entry describes one T cell receptor (beta chain). Its antigen is not identified. TCRdb keeps only in-frame clones here, not all; method: immunoSEQ multiplex PCR. In the table there are 75,000 to 85,000 clones, roughly 90% of which are singletons. Per germline, CDR1 LNHDA and CDR2 SQIVND (reference sequence). CDR3 length: 15 amino acids. Trimming pared 2 bases from V and 2 bases from J, leaving 7 bases between. The data belong to a study of a mutant IDH1 vaccine in newly diagnosed glioma. Study-wide context: Before enrollment, patients got radiotherapy alone, temozolomide alone, or mostly the combination.

Time point: week 5, during vaccination. Vaccination comprised doses that each held 300 ug of mutant IDH1 20-mer peptide, plus topical imiquimod. The donor cohort comprised cases of new WHO grade 3 or 4 IDH1-mutant, ATRX-lost astrocytoma. This TCR derives from a woman between 50 and 59 years old with glioma. The specimen was PBMCs, collected from a glioma patient whose treatment included an IDH1 peptide vaccine. The rearrangement uses TRBV19 and TRBJ2-6, with D hard to call. The CDR3 reads CASSIRAAGANVLTF. As DNA, the CDR3 is TGTGCCAGTAGTATAAGGGCAGCTGGGGCCAACGTCCTGACTTTC.